This T cell receptor (beta chain) was documented in a study of CD8+CD57+ T cells in acquired aplastic anemia. About the research overall: Average DNA yield from sorted CD4+ and CD8+ cells was approximately 3 ug.

Study observations and caveats: Significant differences in CD8+ Simpson's diversity were not observed between patients and controls.

Germline CDR1 SGHVS, CDR2 FNYEAQ. The CDR3 has 15 amino acids. V lost 5 bases to trimming and J lost 4 bases; unmatched junction nucleotides: 9. Notes on this clonotype: Its antigen is unknown.

Flow cytometry had shown expanded CD8+CD57+ cells in the patients chosen for sequencing. The patients all had a severe acquired aplastic anemia diagnosis. Genomic DNA was employed as the template in profiling TCR beta VDJ and CDR3. TCRdb re-called the reads through MiXCR, storing one row per CDR3 protein. The data contain a few hundred thousand distinct CDR3 sequences, approximately 57% of them singletons. Sequencing was carried out using sorted CD4+, CD8+, or CD8+CD57+ T cells (not recorded which) from PBMCs. The source is a human donor with aplastic anemia. The chain joins TRBV7-6 to TRBJ1-2; 8 nucleotides match TRBD1. CDR3 loop: CASSISGGASYGYTF. DNA of the CDR3: TGTGCCAGCAGCATTTCAGGGGGCGCAAGCTATGGCTACACCTTC.